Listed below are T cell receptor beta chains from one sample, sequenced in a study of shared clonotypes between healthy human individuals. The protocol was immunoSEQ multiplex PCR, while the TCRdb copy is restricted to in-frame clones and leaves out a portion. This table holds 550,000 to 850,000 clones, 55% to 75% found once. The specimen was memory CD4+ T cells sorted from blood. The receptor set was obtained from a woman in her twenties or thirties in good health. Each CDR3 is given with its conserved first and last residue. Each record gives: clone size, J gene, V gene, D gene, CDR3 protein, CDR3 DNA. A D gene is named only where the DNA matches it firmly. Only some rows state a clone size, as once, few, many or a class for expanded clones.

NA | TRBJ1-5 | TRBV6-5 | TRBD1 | CASRETGNQPQHF | TGTGCCAGCAGAGAGACAGGGAATCAGCCCCAGCATTTT
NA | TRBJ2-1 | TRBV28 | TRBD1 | CASIPGQGDEQFF | TGTGCCAGCATTCCGGGACAGGGCGATGAGCAGTTCTTC
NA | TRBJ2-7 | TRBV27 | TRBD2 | CASSLRGGSSGYEQYF | TGTGCCAGCAGTTTAAGGGGGGGGTCTAGCGGGTACGAGCAGTACTTC
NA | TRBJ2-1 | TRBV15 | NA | CATSSGRGSGEQFF | TGTGCCACCAGCAGTGGTCGTGGCTCCGGTGAGCAGTTCTTC
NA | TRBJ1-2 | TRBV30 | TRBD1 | CAWIRTGVEGYTF | TGTGCCTGGATCCGGACAGGGGTGGAAGGCTACACCTTC
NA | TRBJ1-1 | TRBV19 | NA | CASSSRTEAFF | TGTGCCAGTAGTTCGAGGACTGAAGCTTTCTTT
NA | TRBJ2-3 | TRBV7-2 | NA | CASSLFQDTQYF | TGTGCCAGCAGCTTATTTCAGGATACGCAGTATTTT
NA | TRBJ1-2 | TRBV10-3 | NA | CAISESDEQFPSGYTF | TGTGCCATCAGTGAGTCCGACGAACAATTCCCCAGTGGCTACACCTTC
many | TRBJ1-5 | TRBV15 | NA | CATSRGGFGQPQHF | TGTGCCACCAGCAGAGGGGGGTTCGGTCAGCCCCAGCATTTT
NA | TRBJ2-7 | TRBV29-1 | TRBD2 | CSVGTSAGWPYEQYF | TGCAGCGTGGGGACTAGCGCCGGGTGGCCCTACGAGCAGTACTTC
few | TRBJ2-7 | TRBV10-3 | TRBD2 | CATGLAGGPGSEQYF | TGTGCCACCGGACTAGCGGGAGGCCCCGGCAGCGAGCAGTACTTC
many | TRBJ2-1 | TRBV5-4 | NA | CASSLGSQGGEQFF | TGTGCCAGCAGCTTGGGGAGTCAAGGAGGTGAGCAGTTCTTC
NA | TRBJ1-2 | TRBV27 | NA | CASSSPANYGYTF | TGTGCCAGCAGTTCCCCCGCTAACTATGGCTACACCTTC
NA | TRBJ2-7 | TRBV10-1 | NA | CASSERVPPYEQYF | TGCGCCAGCAGTGAGAGGGTGCCTCCCTACGAGCAGTACTTC
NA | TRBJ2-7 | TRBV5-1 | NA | CASSLLGAEQYF | TGCGCCAGCAGCTTGTTGGGCGCCGAGCAGTACTTC
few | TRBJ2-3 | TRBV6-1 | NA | CASRNREGTDTQYF | TGTGCCAGCAGGAACAGGGAGGGCACAGATACGCAGTATTTT
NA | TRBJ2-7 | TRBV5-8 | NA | CASSFRLAYEQYF | TGTGCCAGCAGCTTCAGACTAGCCTACGAGCAGTACTTC
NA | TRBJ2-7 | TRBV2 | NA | CASRPESYEQYF | TGTGCCAGCAGACCAGAGAGCTACGAGCAGTACTTC
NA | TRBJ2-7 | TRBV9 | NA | CASSVVGSGRREEQYF | TGTGCCAGCAGCGTAGTTGGGTCAGGGAGACGTGAAGAGCAGTACTTC
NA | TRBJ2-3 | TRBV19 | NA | CASSSSGGTDTQYF | TGTGCCAGTAGTAGTAGCGGTGGCACAGATACGCAGTATTTT
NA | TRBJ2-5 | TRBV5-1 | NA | CASSLDPQRETQYF | TGCGCCAGCAGCTTGGATCCCCAAAGGGAGACCCAGTACTTC
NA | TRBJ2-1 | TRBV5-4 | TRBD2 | CASSLVGGGLDNEQFF | TGTGCCAGCAGCTTGGTAGGCGGGGGACTAGACAATGAGCAGTTCTTC
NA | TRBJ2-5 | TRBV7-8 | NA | CASSARTGSWSETQYF | TGTGCCAGCAGCGCCAGAACAGGGTCCTGGAGCGAGACCCAGTACTTC
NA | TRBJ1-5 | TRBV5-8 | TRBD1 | CASSLGTGGQPQHF | TGTGCCAGCAGCTTGGGGACAGGGGGCCAGCCCCAGCATTTT
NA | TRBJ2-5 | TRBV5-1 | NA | CASSFRLQETQYF | TGCGCCAGCAGCTTTAGGCTACAAGAGACCCAGTACTTC
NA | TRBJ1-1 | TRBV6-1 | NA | CASSVEAGGLSAEAFF | TGTGCCAGCAGTGTAGAGGCGGGGGGGTTGAGCGCTGAAGCTTTCTTT
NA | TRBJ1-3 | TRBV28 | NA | CASSPPTTGGNTIYF | TGTGCCAGCAGCCCCCCCACGACAGGAGGAAACACCATATATTTT
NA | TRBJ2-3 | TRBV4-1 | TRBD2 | CASLSGSNPDTQYF | TGCGCCAGTCTCAGCGGGAGTAATCCAGATACGCAGTATTTT
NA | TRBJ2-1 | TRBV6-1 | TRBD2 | CASSERQLAGEYNEQFF | TGTGCCAGCAGTGAAAGGCAACTAGCGGGAGAATACAATGAGCAGTTCTTC
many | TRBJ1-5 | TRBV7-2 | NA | CASSFETLQPQHF | TGTGCCAGCAGCTTCGAGACACTTCAGCCCCAGCATTTT
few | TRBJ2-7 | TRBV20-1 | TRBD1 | CSAKTGVEQYF | TGCAGTGCCAAGACAGGGGTCGAGCAGTACTTC
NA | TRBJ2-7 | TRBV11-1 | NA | CASSFIAAYEQYF | TGTGCCAGCAGCTTCATAGCGGCCTACGAGCAGTACTTC
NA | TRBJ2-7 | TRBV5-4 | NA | CASSGSGTYTYEQYF | TGTGCCAGCAGCGGATCCGGGACTTATACCTACGAGCAGTACTTC
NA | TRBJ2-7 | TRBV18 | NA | CASSPLEGLSVGAQTYEQYF | TGTGCCAGCTCTCCCCTAGAGGGCCTCTCCGTAGGGGCTCAAACCTACGAGCAGTACTTC
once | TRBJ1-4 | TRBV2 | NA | CASSGDTTNEKLFF | TGTGCCAGCAGCGGAGACACAACTAATGAAAAACTGTTTTTT
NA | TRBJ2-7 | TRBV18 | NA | CASSPRTDYEQYF | TGTGCCAGCTCACCAAGGACAGATTACGAGCAGTACTTC
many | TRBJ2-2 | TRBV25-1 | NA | CASSGWGHGELFF | TGTGCCAGCAGTGGGTGGGGGCACGGGGAGCTGTTTTTT
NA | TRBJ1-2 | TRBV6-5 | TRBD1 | CASSPDRGGVYGYTF | TGTGCCAGCAGTCCCGACAGGGGCGGTGTCTATGGCTACACCTTC
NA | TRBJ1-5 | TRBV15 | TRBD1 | CATSTATGGTWPQHF | TGTGCCACCAGCACGGCGACAGGGGGAACTTGGCCCCAGCATTTT
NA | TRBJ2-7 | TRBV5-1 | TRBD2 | CASSLGEGFLKYEQYF | TGCGCCAGCAGCTTGGGGGAGGGATTCCTCAAATACGAGCAGTACTTC
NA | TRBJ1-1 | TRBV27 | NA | CASRLGMNTEAFF | TGTGCCAGCAGATTGGGCATGAACACTGAAGCTTTCTTT
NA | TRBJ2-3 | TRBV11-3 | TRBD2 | CASRQRGLAADTQYF | TGTGCCAGCAGACAAAGGGGACTAGCGGCAGATACGCAGTATTTT
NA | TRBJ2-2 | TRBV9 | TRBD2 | CASSVGTSQNTGELFF | TGTGCCAGCAGCGTAGGGACTAGCCAGAACACCGGGGAGCTGTTTTTT
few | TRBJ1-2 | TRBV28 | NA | CASSFEARNYGYTF | TGTGCCAGCAGTTTTGAGGCCCGCAACTATGGCTACACCTTC
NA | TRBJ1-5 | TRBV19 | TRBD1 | CASTRGGQGRQPQHF | TGTGCCAGTACAAGGGGAGGACAGGGGCGGCAGCCCCAGCATTTT